These 23 T cell receptor beta chains were sequenced from one sample in a study of T cell responses to AZD1222 COVID-19 vaccine (dated by TCRdb to the early 2020s). The time point label, as the study defines it: baseline before first vaccination. Libraries were constructed by the immunoSEQ multiplex PCR assay. This is the immuneACCESS table as TCRdb keeps it, with only in-frame sequences that have V and J called. A part of the clones is gone; compared with another copy, unresolved V genes explain less than half, and the rest is unexplained. The sample contains 100,000 to 150,000 clones, around nine tenths of them found a single time. The ten largest account for roughly 5.4% of the sample. The input for sequencing was peripheral blood, taken on day 0 of AZD1222 vaccination. All receptors derive from an adult in good health.

The V and J genes are TRBV2 and TRBJ2-1; D is perhaps TRBD1 (6 bases). The CDR3 contains 14 residues. Trimming removed 6 bases from V and 3 bases from J, with 12 bases in between. Germline CDR1 is SNHLY and CDR2 is FYNNEI. As DNA, the CDR3 is TGTGCCAGCAGATTACAGGGTGGCTACAATGAGCAGTTCTTC. Translating gives CASRLQGGYNEQFF.

The chain recombines TRBV5-1 with TRBJ2-2; 7 nucleotides line up with TRBD1. The V gene's germline CDR1 is SGHRS and CDR2 YFSETQ. The CDR3 has 15 residues. J gave up 3 bases and V 4 bases, and 6 bases lay outside the gene matches. The CDR3 bases are TGCGCCAGCAGCAAAGGACAGGAAGACACCGGGGAGCTGTTTTTT. Encoded protein: CASSKGQEDTGELFF.

The sample holds a few counts of this clone. The rearrangement uses TRBV30 and TRBJ1-3, with a weak D call TRBD1 (5 bases). CDR1 and CDR2 from the germline V gene are GTSNPN and SVGIG (reference sequence). The CDR3 runs 15 residues. V shed 3 bases and J shed 0 bases, with 12 bases lying between them. CDR3 sequence: CAWRTDRASGNTIYF. Here the CDR3 DNA reads TGTGCCTGGAGGACCGACAGAGCCTCTGGAAACACCATATATTTT.

The V gene is TRBV18, the J gene TRBJ1-2; maybe TRBD1 (6 bases). Germline loops: CDR1 KGHSH, CDR2 LQKENI. Trimming shortened V by 3 bases and J by 6 bases, and 14 bases separated the two germline ends. This CDR3 comprises 14 residues. The CDR3 bases are TGTGCCAGCTCACCGAGGGGGGCTGATGATGGCTACACCTTC. This sequence encodes CASSPRGADDGYTF.

This clone came up a few times. This chain uses TRBV6-5 with TRBJ1-2; the match to TRBD1 covers 7 bases. The V gene's germline CDR1 is MNHEY and CDR2 SVGAGI. V trimming: 6 bases; J trimming: 2 bases; junction bases outside the gene matches: 6. This CDR3 has 14 residues. The CDR3 DNA is TGTGCCAGCAGCCTTATGACAGGGAACTATGGCTACACCTTC. Amino acids: CASSLMTGNYGYTF.

The CDR3 region is CASGLTGNSPLHF. CDR3 nucleotide sequence: TGTGCTAGTGGTTTGACCGGCAATTCACCCCTCCACTTT. J is TRBJ1-6 and V is TRBV12-5, with D hard to call. Trimming took off 2 bases at V and 7 bases at J, with 6 bases between the two ends. The CDR3 loop spans 13 amino acids. From germline, CDR1 is LGHNT and CDR2 FRNRAP.

This chain uses TRBV3-1 (or the pseudogene TRBV3-2) with TRBJ2-7; TRBD2 might be the D (5 bases). Per the germline V gene, CDR1 is LGHDT and CDR2 is YNNKEL (reference sequence). This CDR3 is built from 15 residues. The germline V and J ends were trimmed by 1 base and 3 bases, with 13 bases remaining between them. Written as DNA, the CDR3 is TGTGCCAGCAGCCAAGCGAGCGGAGGATTCTACGAGCAGTACTTC. Its protein product is CASSQASGGFYEQYF.

The chain couples TRBV30 to TRBJ1-4; D is ambiguous. The CDR3 consists of 13 residues. CDR1 and CDR2 (germline): GTSNPN, SVGIG (reference sequence). Between the trimmed V and J ends, which lost 2 bases and 4 bases, there was a span of 8 bases. The chain's CDR3 is CAWSRSNNEKLFF. CDR3 nucleotide sequence: TGTGCCTGGAGTAGGAGTAATAATGAAAAACTGTTTTTT.

This chain connects TRBV2 to TRBJ2-3; the match to TRBD2 covers 8 bases. This CDR3 has 13 amino acids. Germline V lookup: CDR1 SNHLY, CDR2 FYNNEI. With V trimmed by 10 bases and J by 5 bases, 8 bases remained unmatched. Here the CDR3 DNA reads TGTGCCATTTCACCGGGAGGGGGAGATACGCAGTATTTT. Its protein is CAISPGGGDTQYF. The variable domain in full, completed from reference TRBV2 and TRBJ2-3, reads EPEVTQTPSHQVTQMGQEVILRCVPISNHLYFYWYRQILGQKVEFLVSFYNNEISEKSEIFDDQFSVERPDGSNFTLKIRSTKLEDSAMYFCAISPGGGDTQYFGPGTRLTVL.

CDR3 in amino acids: CASSLGGVGYGYTF. CDR3 nucleotide sequence: TGCGCCAGCAGCTTGGGGGGCGTTGGCTATGGCTACACCTTC. This chain joins TRBV5-1 and TRBJ1-2, with a tentative D call TRBD1 (5 bases). This CDR3 has 14 residues. CDR1 is SGHRS and CDR2 is YFSETQ in the germline V gene. The germline V and J ends were trimmed by 0 bases and 4 bases, with 10 bases remaining between them.

The gene calls are TRBV3-1 (or the pseudogene TRBV3-2) and TRBJ2-2; D gene ambiguous. Germline CDR1 is LGHDT and CDR2 is YNNKEL (reference sequence). V was trimmed by 0 bases and J by 3 bases, leaving 5 bases between them. The length of the CDR3 is 14 residues. The CDR3, as DNA: TGTGCCAGCAGCCAAGAGTGGGACACCGGGGAGCTGTTTTTT. Translated, it gives CASSQEWDTGELFF.

This rearrangement joins TRBV11-2 to TRBJ2-1; weak D call: TRBD1 (5 bases). V was cut by 5 bases and J by 0 bases, with 11 bases left in between. There are 15 residues in the CDR3. CDR1 and CDR2 from the germline V gene are SGHAT and FQNNGV. The CDR3 here is CASSVDSSSYNEQFF. The CDR3 DNA reads as TGTGCCAGCAGCGTCGACAGTAGCTCCTACAATGAGCAGTTCTTC.

The J gene is TRBJ2-1, the V gene TRBV7-2; possibly TRBD1 or TRBD2 for D (6 bases each). Trimming took 6 bases from V and 6 from J, leaving 15 bases between them. From germline, CDR1 is SGHTA and CDR2 FQGNSA. CDR3 length: 14 amino acids. In DNA form, the CDR3 reads TGTGCCAGCAGTCTCGGGGGCGGGCCCAATGAGCAGTTCTTC. Translating it yields CASSLGGGPNEQFF. Full variable domain (remainder filled in from reference TRBV7-2 and TRBJ2-1): GAGVSQSPSNKVTEKGKDVELRCDPISGHTALYWYRQSLGQGLEFLIYFQGNSAPDKSGLPSDRFSAERTGGSVSTLTIQRTQQEDSAVYLCASSLGGGPNEQFFGPGTRLTVL.

The rearrangement joins TRBV29-1 to TRBJ1-2, with a weak D call TRBD1 (5 bases). The V gene's germline CDR1 is SQVTM and CDR2 ANQGSEA. V was clipped by 7 bases and J by 0 bases, with 12 bases between them. This CDR3 region has 13 residues. The CDR3 is CSAGTKANYGYTF. The CDR3 DNA is TGCAGCGCCGGGACGAAAGCTAACTATGGCTACACCTTC.

The chain employs TRBV6-2 or TRBV6-3 and TRBJ1-3, with D perhaps TRBD1 (5 bases). V was clipped by 6 bases and J by 0 bases, with 12 bases between them. The germline CDR1 and CDR2 sequences are MNHEY and SVGEGT. This CDR3 comprises 15 residues. This CDR3 is CASSPGPNSGNTIYF. The CDR3, as DNA: TGTGCCAGCAGCCCGGGACCGAACTCTGGAAACACCATATATTTT.

V usage is TRBV9 and J usage is TRBJ1-2; D is unresolved. V was clipped by 0 bases and J by 1 base, with 7 bases between them. In germline, CDR1 is SGDLS, CDR2 YYNGEE. The CDR3 has 14 amino acids. The CDR3 protein is CASSVAGGNYGYTF. In DNA form, the CDR3 reads TGTGCCAGCAGCGTAGCGGGCGGTAACTATGGCTACACCTTC. Full variable domain (rest looked up from reference TRBV9 and TRBJ1-2): DSGVTQTPKHLITATGQRVTLRCSPRSGDLSVYWYQQSLDQGLQFLIQYYNGEERAKGNILERFSAQQFPDLHSELNLSSLELGDSALYFCASSVAGGNYGYTFGSGTRLTVV.

This chain connects TRBV9 to TRBJ1-3; no clear D. The CDR3 runs 14 residues. Trimming shortened V by 0 bases and J by 2 bases, and 6 bases separated the two germline ends. From germline, CDR1 is SGDLS and CDR2 YYNGEE. In nucleotides, the CDR3 is TGTGCCAGCAGCGTAGCCGGGGCTGGAAACACCATATATTTT. Protein product: CASSVAGAGNTIYF.

The J gene is TRBJ2-6, the V gene TRBV6-1, with 14 bases that match TRBD2. CDR1 and CDR2 from the germline V gene are MNHNS and SASEGT. With V trimmed by 4 bases and J by 0 bases, 2 bases remained unmatched. The CDR3 runs to 18 residues. In nucleotides, the CDR3 is TGTGCCAGCAGTGCGGGACTAGCGGGAGTCTCTGGGGCCAACGTCCTGACTTTC. Amino acid sequence: CASSAGLAGVSGANVLTF.

This clone came up a few times. The chain carries TRBV7-8 and TRBJ2-7; D is ambiguous. The CDR3 covers 14 residues. Trimming shortened V by 5 bases and J by 0 bases, and 11 bases separated the two germline ends. From germline, CDR1 is SGHVS and CDR2 FQNEAQ. In DNA form, the CDR3 reads TGTGCCAGCAGCCCCGTAAGGAGCTCCTACGAGCAGTACTTC. Encoded protein: CASSPVRSSYEQYF.

The chain has TRBV28 and TRBJ2-1; TRBD2 agrees at 8 bases. Trimming at V came to 3 bases and at J to 4 bases, leaving 17 bases not matched to a gene. Germline CDR1 and CDR2: MDHEN and SYDVKM. The CDR3 runs to 19 residues. The CDR3 nucleotides read TGTGCCAGCAGTTTTATAGGGACTAGTGGGGGACTCGGATACAATGAGCAGTTCTTC. Translation: CASSFIGTSGGLGYNEQFF.

J is TRBJ1-5 and V is TRBV3-1 (or the pseudogene TRBV3-2), with D unresolved. The germline V gene has CDR1 LGHDT and CDR2 YNNKEL (reference sequence). V was clipped by 0 bases and J by 4 bases, with 7 bases between them. CDR3 length equals 14 residues. The CDR3, as DNA: TGTGCCAGCAGCCAAGATACGCTAAATCAGCCCCAGCATTTT. Translation: CASSQDTLNQPQHF.

The chain couples TRBV5-4 to TRBJ2-3; weak D call: TRBD2 (5 bases). CDR3 length: 13 residues. Trimming removed 0 bases at V and 4 bases at J, with 6 bases between. Germline V gene sequence: CDR1 SGHNT, CDR2 YYREEE (reference sequence). The CDR3 nucleotides read TGTGCCAGCAGCTTGGTGGGAGCAGATACGCAGTATTTT. Its protein is CASSLVGADTQYF.

This clone came up once. The rearrangement uses TRBV5-6 and TRBJ2-7; TRBD1 aligns across 9 bases. V trimming: 0 bases; J trimming: 2 bases; junction bases outside the gene matches: 3. Per the germline V gene, CDR1 is SGHDT and CDR2 is YYEEEE. The CDR3 is 15 amino acids. CDR3 bases: TGTGCCAGCAGCTTGGTGGGACAGGGCCCCTACGAGCAGTACTTC. Translating it yields CASSLVGQGPYEQYF.